The source of this T cell receptor (beta chain) is a study of T-cell reconstitution after alpha-beta-depleted transplantation in children (TCRdb year 2016). Looking at the study overall: Using TCR repertoire profiling, the study quantitatively followed how T-cell immune reconstitution unfolded in children after TCRalphabeta/CD19-depleted allogeneic hematopoietic cell transplantation.

The germline V gene provides CDR1 SGHRS and CDR2 YFSETQ. V and J lose 4 bases and 5 bases, and a span of 15 bases separates them. The CDR3 goes from the cysteine to the phenylalanine over 15 residues. Only CDR3 DNA remains: 45 bases, in frame from the first base. Library method: PCR. The sequencer listed for this sample is Illumina HiSeq 2500. TCR libraries were prepared with molecular barcoding, using unique molecular identifiers to normalize TCRbeta repertoire quantification. The raw public data were reprocessed by TCRdb itself: fastp quality trimming at Q25, MiXCR clonotype calling, in-frame beta chains only. Rows with a matching CDR3 protein are joined into one entry that keeps the most common DNA and genes. The sample yields about 230,000 distinct CDR3 sequences; 8% to 9.5% were counted once. The top ten constitute less than 8% of the sample. Of note for this clonotype: No cognate antigen has been identified for it. The sample holds no much larger clone one base away, and base qualities are not on file.

The clonotype originates from a human donor who donated a stem cell graft to a child with acute lymphoblastic leukemia. The rearrangement combines TRBV5-1 with TRBJ2-2; the best D guess is TRBD2, with 6 bases matching. Sequences were derived from PBMCs from the stem cell graft donor, sampled from the stem cell graft. The CDR3 protein sequence reads: CASSLGGAGTGELFF. The sequence in DNA is TGCGCCAGCAGCCTCGGGGGAGCCGGAACCGGGGAGCTGTTTTTT.